Each of the 18 T cell receptor beta chains below was sequenced from the same sample in a study of neoadjuvant anti-PD-1 for oral cavity cancer. Time point defined: after neoadjuvant nivolumab, at surgical resection. Using immunoSEQ multiplex PCR, the repertoire was profiled, and TCRdb retains in-frame clones only, with some absent. The table has 63,000 or so clones, 85% to 90% seen once; the top ten hold approximately 2.8%. Source: PBMCs, taken after nivolumab (anti-PD-1) treatment. The receptors were sampled from a person aged 35-79 years with oral cavity squamous cell carcinoma.

The chain recombines TRBV5-1 with TRBJ2-3; a possible D gene is TRBD2 (6 bases). Germline V gives CDR1 SGHRS, CDR2 YFSETQ. There are 15 residues in the CDR3. Trimming took 9 bases from V and 2 from J, leaving 19 bases between them. CDR3 nucleotide sequence: TGCGCCACCATGACGGAGGGCCAAATCACAGATACGCAGTATTTT. It is translated as CATMTEGQITDTQYF.

V usage is TRBV29-1 and J usage is TRBJ2-1; D remains unclear. The V end lost 3 bases, the J end lost 7 bases, and 10 bases lay between the germline ends. Germline values: CDR1 SQVTM, CDR2 ANQGSEA. This CDR3 is built from 12 residues. CDR3 DNA: TGCAGCGTTGAGGTCTTAAGGAATGAGCAGTTCTTC. It codes for CSVEVLRNEQFF.

The sample holds a few counts of this clone. V is TRBV5-4 and J is TRBJ1-1; no firm D call. Between the trimmed V and J ends, which lost 5 bases and 1 base, there was a span of 9 bases. CDR3 length equals 13 residues. In germline, CDR1 is SGHNT, CDR2 YYREEE (reference sequence). The CDR3 loop reads CASRSVRNTEAFF. The CDR3, as DNA: TGTGCCAGCAGGTCGGTACGGAACACTGAAGCTTTCTTT.

The chain uses TRBV7-8 and TRBJ2-2; D is undetermined. Trimming shortened V by 0 bases and J by 3 bases, and 17 bases separated the two germline ends. This CDR3 is built from 18 residues. From germline, CDR1 is SGHVS and CDR2 FQNEAQ. The CDR3 is CASSLARLWGSYTGELFF. The CDR3 coding sequence is TGTGCCAGCAGCTTAGCGCGGTTATGGGGTTCATACACCGGGGAGCTGTTTTTT.

The CDR3 nucleotides are TGTGCTAGTGGTTTGGTCCAGAGTGGTGGAAACACCATATATTTT. This codes for CASGLVQSGGNTIYF. J is TRBJ1-3 and V is TRBV12-5; no definite D call. Germline CDR1 and CDR2: LGHNT and FRNRAP. This CDR3 comprises 15 residues. Trimming pared 0 bases from V and 3 bases from J, leaving 9 bases between.

The chain combines TRBV5-4 with TRBJ2-1, with D hard to call. CDR1 and CDR2 (germline): SGHNT, YYREEE (reference sequence). The CDR3 runs 13 residues. Trimming took off 1 base at V and 6 bases at J, with 8 bases between the two ends. CDR3 in amino acids: CASSLLQVNEQFF. The CDR3 nucleotides read TGTGCCAGCAGCTTGTTGCAGGTCAATGAGCAGTTCTTC.

This clone occurred once. The chain recombines TRBV30 with TRBJ2-7; a possible D gene is TRBD2 (5 bases). CDR3 length: 17 amino acids. Trimming removed 2 bases at V and 4 bases at J, with 24 bases between. The V gene's germline CDR1 is GTSNPN and CDR2 SVGIG (reference sequence). The CDR3 here is CAWSLYRHGNSRYEQYF. The CDR3 DNA reads as TGTGCCTGGAGTCTCTACCGCCACGGGAATAGTCGGTACGAGCAGTACTTC.

This CDR3 reads CASSLLNPRGGRETQYF. The CDR3 DNA is TGTGCCAGCAGCTTATTAAATCCCCGGGGTGGGCGAGAGACCCAGTACTTC. The rearrangement joins TRBV7-8 to TRBJ2-5; TRBD2 might be the D (5 bases). Trimming left V 2 bases short and J 4 bases short, with 20 bases between. The CDR3 extends over 17 amino acids. In germline, CDR1 is SGHVS, CDR2 FQNEAQ.

This clone was seen once. The genes are TRBV29-1 and TRBJ1-1; D perhaps matches TRBD1 (6 bases). CDR3 length: 14 amino acids. Germline V gene lookup returns CDR1 SQVTM and CDR2 ANQGSEA. The V and J ends lost 4 bases and 1 base respectively, with 13 bases between them. The CDR3 DNA sequence: TGCAGCGTTGGGGGGGGCAGAGCGAACACTGAAGCTTTCTTT. It yields the protein CSVGGGRANTEAFF.

V usage is TRBV11-3 and J usage is TRBJ2-3, with D perhaps matching TRBD1 (6 bases). Looked up from germline, CDR1 is SGHNT and CDR2 is YENEEA. The CDR3 loop spans 14 amino acids. Trimming stripped 1 base from V and 3 bases from J, with 8 bases between. The CDR3 region is CASSLGGQTDTQYF. CDR3 sequence (DNA): TGTGCCAGCAGCTTAGGCGGACAGACAGATACGCAGTATTTT.

The chain recombines TRBV29-1 with TRBJ1-1; 8 bases are shared with TRBD1. V gave up 6 bases and J gave up 2 bases; unmatched junction bases: 8. This CDR3 has 14 residues. Looked up from germline, CDR1 is SQVTM and CDR2 is ANQGSEA. The chain's CDR3 is CSVTTGDYNTEAFF. CDR3 nucleotide sequence: TGCAGCGTCACGACAGGGGATTATAACACTGAAGCTTTCTTT. The whole variable domain, filled in from reference TRBV29-1 and TRBJ1-1, reads SAVISQKPSRDICQRGTSLTIQCQVDSQVTMMFWYRQQPGQSLTLIATANQGSEATYESGFVIDKFPISRPNLTFSTLTVSNMSPEDSSIYLCSVTTGDYNTEAFFGQGTRLTVV.

The V and J genes are TRBV5-1 and TRBJ2-3; possibly TRBD2 for D (6 bases). The CDR3 loop spans 14 amino acids. CDR1 and CDR2 from the germline V gene are SGHRS and YFSETQ. V shed 0 bases and J shed 4 bases, with 9 bases lying between them. This CDR3 reads CASSLAGGPDTQYF. Written as DNA, the CDR3 is TGCGCCAGCAGCTTGGCCGGGGGACCAGATACGCAGTATTTT.

J is TRBJ2-3 and V is TRBV7-9, with D hard to call. The CDR3 has 13 amino acids. Looked up from germline, CDR1 is SEHNR and CDR2 is FQNEAQ (reference sequence). The V gene lost 7 bases and the J gene lost 6 bases, with 14 bases spanning the gap. CDR3 nucleotides: TGTGCCAGCACGCGGCCCATGCTGGATACGCAGTATTTT. This gives the protein CASTRPMLDTQYF.

The chain joins TRBV7-9 to TRBJ2-5; D remains ambiguous. The CDR3 covers 15 residues. V lost 7 bases, J lost 1 base, and 16 bases lay in between. CDR1 is SEHNR, CDR2 FQNEAQ, per germline (reference sequence). CDR3 amino acids: CASTPRWQPQETQYF. CDR3 DNA sequence: TGTGCCAGCACCCCGAGGTGGCAGCCCCAAGAGACCCAGTACTTC.

This chain uses TRBV5-5 with TRBJ2-2; 7 positions agree with TRBD2. The CDR3 has 16 amino acids. V trimming: 3 bases; J trimming: 0 bases; junction bases outside the gene matches: 5. CDR1 and CDR2 from the germline V gene are SGHKS and YYEKEE (reference sequence). The CDR3 here is CASSYTGGTNTGELFF. The CDR3 DNA follows: TGTGCCAGCAGCTACACCGGGGGGACGAACACCGGGGAGCTGTTTTTT.

The V gene is TRBV25-1, the J gene TRBJ2-1; 7 bases fit TRBD1. Trimming removed 2 bases from V and 0 bases from J; junction bases left unmatched: 7. The germline gives CDR1 MGHDK, CDR2 SYGVNS. The CDR3 runs 17 residues. Here the CDR3 DNA reads TGTGCCAGCAGTGAAAGTGCCGGGACAGCCTCCTACAATGAGCAGTTCTTC. Residues: CASSESAGTASYNEQFF.

This clone has just a few counts. The rearrangement links TRBV5-1 to TRBJ2-7; D is uncertain. CDR1 SGHRS and CDR2 YFSETQ come from the germline V gene. The CDR3 contains 18 residues. Trimming removed 0 bases from V and 2 bases from J, with 21 bases in between. In DNA form, the CDR3 reads TGCGCCAGCAGCTTGGTACCCCGGCTGGGTAAGCATACCTACGAGCAGTACTTC. It codes for CASSLVPRLGKHTYEQYF.

V is TRBV19 and J is TRBJ1-1; tentatively, D is TRBD1 (6 bases). The germline gives CDR1 LNHDA, CDR2 SQIVND (reference sequence). The V end lost 8 bases, the J end lost 6 bases, and 13 bases lay between the germline ends. The CDR3 covers 12 residues. CDR3 amino acids: CASGTTGPEAFF. CDR3 bases: TGTGCCAGTGGGACGACAGGTCCTGAAGCTTTCTTT.